This T cell receptor beta chain was documented in a study of T cell responses to AZD1222 COVID-19 vaccine. V lost 4 bases and J lost 2; bases outside the gene matches: 3. The CDR3 is 14 amino acids. Looked up from germline, CDR1 is SGHTA and CDR2 is FQGTGA. Worth noting for this clone: Its antigen is unknown.

Regarding the study as a whole: There were mostly white British donors and more females than males, and clonal diversity was possibly underestimated. Sampled repertoires all dated from after the peak T cell response.

Using immunoSEQ multiplex PCR, the repertoire was profiled, and TCRdb retains in-frame clones only, with some absent. In the table there are around 97,000 clones, about nine tenths of which are singletons. J is TRBJ2-3 and V is TRBV7-3; 7 nucleotides agree with TRBD1. This specimen consisted of peripheral blood, obtained on day 0 of AZD1222 vaccination. The source is an adult in good health. Here the CDR3 DNA reads TGTGCCAGCAGCTCGGGACAGTACACAGATACGCAGTATTTT. Translating it yields CASSSGQYTDTQYF.